The clone carrying this TCR beta chain was counted at least ten times. Its matching antigen is unknown. The data were obtained in a study of neurological immune-mediated disorders. Regarding the study as a whole: Among expanded clones, no CDR3 amino acid sequences were shared across subjects, a pattern suggesting private repertoires in all groups.

The cDNA was generated through 5'RACE incorporating 10-nucleotide random UMIs. TCRdb analysed the 5' RACE reads with MiXCR anew, one entry per CDR3 protein. The sample contains 50,000 to 75,000 distinct CDR3 sequences, 12% of which appear only once. V gave up 5 bases and J gave up 2 bases, with 9 bases separating them. This CDR3 spans 13 amino acids. CDR1 is SGHRS, CDR2 YFSETQ, per germline. The chain joins TRBV5-1 to TRBJ2-3; weak D call: TRBD2 (6 bases). The specimen sequenced was PBMCs. This sequence originates from an older woman with HTLV-1-associated myelopathy (HAM/TSP). This chain's CDR3 is CASREGTTDTQYF. As DNA, the CDR3 is TGCGCCAGCAGGGAGGGAACCACAGATACGCAGTATTTT.